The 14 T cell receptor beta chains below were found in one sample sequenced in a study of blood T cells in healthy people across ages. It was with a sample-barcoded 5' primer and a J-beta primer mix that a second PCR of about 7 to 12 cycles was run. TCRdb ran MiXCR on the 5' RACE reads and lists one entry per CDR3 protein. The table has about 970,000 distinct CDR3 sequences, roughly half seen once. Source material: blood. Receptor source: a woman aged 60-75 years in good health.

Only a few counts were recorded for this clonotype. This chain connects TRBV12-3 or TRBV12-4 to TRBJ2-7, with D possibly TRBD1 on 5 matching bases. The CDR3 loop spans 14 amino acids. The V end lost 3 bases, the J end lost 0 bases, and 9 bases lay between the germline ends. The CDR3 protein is CASSFGQHSYEQYF. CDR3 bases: TGTGCCAGCAGTTTCGGACAACACTCCTACGAGCAGTACTTC.

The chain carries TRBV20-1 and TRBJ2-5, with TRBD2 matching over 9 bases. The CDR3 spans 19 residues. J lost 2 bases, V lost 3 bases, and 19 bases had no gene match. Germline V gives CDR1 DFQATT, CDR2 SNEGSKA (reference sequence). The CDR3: CSARNPLGSGRVSQETQYF. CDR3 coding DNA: TGCAGTGCTAGGAACCCTTTGGGTAGCGGGAGAGTTTCTCAAGAGACCCAGTACTTC.

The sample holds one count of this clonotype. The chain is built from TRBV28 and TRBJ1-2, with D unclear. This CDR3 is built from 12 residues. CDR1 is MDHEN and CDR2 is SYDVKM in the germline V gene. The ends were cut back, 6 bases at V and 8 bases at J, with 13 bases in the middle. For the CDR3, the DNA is TGTGCCAGCAGGGGTTTCCACAGCGGCTACACCTTC. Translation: CASRGFHSGYTF.

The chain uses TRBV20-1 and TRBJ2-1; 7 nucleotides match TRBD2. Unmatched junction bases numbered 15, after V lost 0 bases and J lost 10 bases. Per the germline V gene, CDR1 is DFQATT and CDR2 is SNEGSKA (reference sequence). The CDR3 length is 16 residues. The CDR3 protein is CSARDQASGLPGEQFF. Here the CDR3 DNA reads TGCAGTGCTAGAGACCAGGCTAGCGGACTTCCCGGGGAGCAGTTCTTC.

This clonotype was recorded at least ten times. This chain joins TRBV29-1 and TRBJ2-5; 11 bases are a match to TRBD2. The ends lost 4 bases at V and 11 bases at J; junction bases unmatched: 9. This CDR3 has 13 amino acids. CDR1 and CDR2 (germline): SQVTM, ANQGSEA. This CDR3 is CSVARLAGREQYF. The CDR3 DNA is TGCAGCGTTGCTCGACTAGCGGGACGTGAGCAGTACTTC.

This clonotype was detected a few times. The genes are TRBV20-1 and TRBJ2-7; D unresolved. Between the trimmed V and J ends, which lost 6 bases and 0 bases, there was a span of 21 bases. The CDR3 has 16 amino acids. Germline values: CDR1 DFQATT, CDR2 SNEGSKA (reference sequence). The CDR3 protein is CSAINDPQPSSYEQYF. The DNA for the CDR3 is TGCAGTGCCATTAACGATCCGCAACCGAGCTCCTACGAGCAGTACTTC.

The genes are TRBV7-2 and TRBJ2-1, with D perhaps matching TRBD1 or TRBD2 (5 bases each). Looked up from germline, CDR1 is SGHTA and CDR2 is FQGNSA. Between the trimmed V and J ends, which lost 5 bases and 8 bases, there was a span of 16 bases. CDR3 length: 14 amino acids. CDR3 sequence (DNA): TGTGCCAGCAGCATCCGGGACGCCGGGGATGAGCAGTTCTTC. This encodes CASSIRDAGDEQFF.

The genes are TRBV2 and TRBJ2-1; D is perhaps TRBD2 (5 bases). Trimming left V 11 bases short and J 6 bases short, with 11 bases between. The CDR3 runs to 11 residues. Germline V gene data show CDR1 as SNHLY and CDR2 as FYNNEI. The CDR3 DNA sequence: TGTGCCGGGGAAACTAGCAATGAGCAGTTCTTC. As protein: CAGETSNEQFF.

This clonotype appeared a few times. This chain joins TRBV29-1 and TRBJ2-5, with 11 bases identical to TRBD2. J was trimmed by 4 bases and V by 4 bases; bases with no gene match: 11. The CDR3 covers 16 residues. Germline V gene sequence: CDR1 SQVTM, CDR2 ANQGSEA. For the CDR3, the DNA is TGCAGCGTTGTGGGGGCTAGCGGGAGGTCGGTAGAGACCCAGTACTTC. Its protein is CSVVGASGRSVETQYF.

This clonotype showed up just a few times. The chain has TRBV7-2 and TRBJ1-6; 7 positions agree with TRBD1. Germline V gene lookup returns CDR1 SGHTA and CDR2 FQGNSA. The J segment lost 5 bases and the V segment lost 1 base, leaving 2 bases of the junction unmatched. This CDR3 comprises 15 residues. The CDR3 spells CASSLGQGNNSPLHF. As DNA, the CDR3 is TGTGCCAGCAGCTTAGGACAGGGAAATAATTCACCCCTCCACTTT. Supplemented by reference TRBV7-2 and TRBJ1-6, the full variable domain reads GAGVSQSPSNKVTEKGKDVELRCDPISGHTALYWYRQSLGQGLEFLIYFQGNSAPDKSGLPSDRFSAERTGGSVSTLTIQRTQQEDSAVYLCASSLGQGNNSPLHFGNGTRLTVT.

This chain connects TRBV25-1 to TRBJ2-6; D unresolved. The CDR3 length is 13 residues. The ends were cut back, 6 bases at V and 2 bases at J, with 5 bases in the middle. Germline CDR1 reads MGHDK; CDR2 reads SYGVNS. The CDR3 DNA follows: TGTGCCAGCAGGGATCCTGGGGCCAACGTCCTGACTTTC. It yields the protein CASRDPGANVLTF.

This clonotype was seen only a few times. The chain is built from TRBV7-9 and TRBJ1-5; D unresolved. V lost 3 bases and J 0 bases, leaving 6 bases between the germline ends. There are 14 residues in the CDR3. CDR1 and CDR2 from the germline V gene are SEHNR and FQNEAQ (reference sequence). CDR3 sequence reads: CASSLAYSNQPQHF. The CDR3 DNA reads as TGTGCCAGCAGCTTGGCTTATAGCAATCAGCCCCAGCATTTT.

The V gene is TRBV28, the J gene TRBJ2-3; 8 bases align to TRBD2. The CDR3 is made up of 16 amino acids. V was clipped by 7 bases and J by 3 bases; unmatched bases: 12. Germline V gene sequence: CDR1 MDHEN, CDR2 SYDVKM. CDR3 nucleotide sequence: TGTGCCAGCAACCCCAAGCGGGAGATCTGGACAGATACGCAGTATTTT. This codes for CASNPKREIWTDTQYF.

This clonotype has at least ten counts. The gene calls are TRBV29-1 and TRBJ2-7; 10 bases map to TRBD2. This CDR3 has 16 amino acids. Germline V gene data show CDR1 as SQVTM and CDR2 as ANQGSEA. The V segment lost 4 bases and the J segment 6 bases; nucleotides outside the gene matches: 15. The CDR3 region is CSVVDRRAGGYVEQYF. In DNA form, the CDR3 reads TGCAGCGTTGTTGACAGGCGAGCGGGAGGGTACGTCGAGCAGTACTTC.